This T cell receptor (beta chain) was captured by sequencing in a study of T cells and Merkel cell carcinoma outcomes. The assay was immunoSEQ multiplex PCR, and TCRdb's table has in-frame clones only and misses some. The sample lists roughly 4,200 clones, roughly 92% occurring once. The CDR3 is made up of 15 amino acids. Trimming took off 3 bases at V and 7 bases at J, with 15 bases between the two ends. CDR1 LNHNV and CDR2 YYDKDF come from the germline V gene (reference sequence). The source of this sequence is a human donor with Merkel cell carcinoma. V and J are TRBV15 and TRBJ2-2; maybe TRBD2 (6 bases). The sample was tumor tissue from Merkel cell carcinoma. The CDR3 protein is CATSREHGGFGELFF. The CDR3 DNA is TGTGCCACCAGCAGGGAGCACGGAGGGTTCGGGGAGCTGTTTTTT.